What follows describes a single T cell receptor beta chain. The V end lost 4 bases, the J end lost 11 bases, and 11 bases lay between the germline ends. The CDR3 totals 11 residues. Clones were read by immunoSEQ multiplex PCR, and TCRdb kept only the in-frame ones, dropping some. The profile shows 25,000 to 35,000 clones, 91% of them singletons. The data originate from a study of control samples from healthy donors and cancer patients. The sample consisted of PBMCs. The sequence was obtained from a man in his fifties or sixties with lung cancer. The chain carries TRBV12-3 or TRBV12-4 and TRBJ1-1, with no clear D. CDR3 in DNA: TGTGCCAGCAGTTACAGCACTGGCGCTTTCTTT. Translated, it gives CASSYSTGAFF.